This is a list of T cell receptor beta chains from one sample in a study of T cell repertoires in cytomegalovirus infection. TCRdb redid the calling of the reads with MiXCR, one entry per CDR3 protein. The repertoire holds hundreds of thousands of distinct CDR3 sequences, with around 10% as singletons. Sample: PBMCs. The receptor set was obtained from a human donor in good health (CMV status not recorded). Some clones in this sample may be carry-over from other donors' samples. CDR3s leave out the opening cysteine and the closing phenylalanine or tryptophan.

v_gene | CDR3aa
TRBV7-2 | ASSPEGRGYGYT
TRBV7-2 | ASSLAPGAYEQY
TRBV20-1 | SARTPSGGAYEQF
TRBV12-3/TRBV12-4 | ASSSGQGSSYNEQF
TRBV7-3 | ASSLFSGTYNEQF
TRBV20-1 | SANDRGSSTDTQY
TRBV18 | ASSPSEKWGETQY
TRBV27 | ASSFLGSTEAF
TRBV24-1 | ATSDSGTHSGANVLT
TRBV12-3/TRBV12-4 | ASIRSGRELF
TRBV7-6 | AIALEGNQPQH
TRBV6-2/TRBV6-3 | ASSYRGQGSSGGPLRDTQY
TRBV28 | ASRTRGKRTDTQY
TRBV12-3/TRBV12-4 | ASSAGGGGGQETQY
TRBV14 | ASSQMGDFHEQY
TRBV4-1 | ASSQDSSSPPGVRLNTEAF
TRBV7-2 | ASSLGIGYEAGPISGNTIY
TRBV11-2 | ASSGPGWGSYNKQF
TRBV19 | AKILRGDRDADTQY
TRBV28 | ASSSANGNYGYT
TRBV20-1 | SAEIWNTEAF
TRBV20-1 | SASGTEETQY
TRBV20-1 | SARDVSEQF
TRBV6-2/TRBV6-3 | ASSYQRSNEQF
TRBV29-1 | SVEGEGINTGELF
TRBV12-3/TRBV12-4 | ASSLQGAYTGELF
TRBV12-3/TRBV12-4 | ASSPGGWNNEQF
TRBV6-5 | ASSYSGGVHGYT
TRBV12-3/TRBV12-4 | ASSYGTGVKGADTQY
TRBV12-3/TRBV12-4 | ASSFLAGGQQAQF
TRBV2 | ASSEEGTDTQY
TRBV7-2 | ASSLVSTQY
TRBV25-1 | ASSGPSGGAVNGYT
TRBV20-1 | SAQLDSYEQY
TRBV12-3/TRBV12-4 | ASSNGTFGVETQY
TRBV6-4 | AREETGELF
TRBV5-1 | ASSKGADYGYT
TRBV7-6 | ASSLPTGGTTEAF
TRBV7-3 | ASRLSGGSIDTQY
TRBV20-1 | SANTETRRTDTQY
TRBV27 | ASSFEGTAEAF
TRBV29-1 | SVGRDNQPQH
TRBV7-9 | ASSSGGEGYT
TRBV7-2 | ASSLGEPGPSGTDTQY
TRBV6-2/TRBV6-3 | ASSYSLNPEQRSYGYT
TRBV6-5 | ASNGGGSSYEQY
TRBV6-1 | ASRWTSGNNEQF
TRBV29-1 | SVQGTSGANVLT
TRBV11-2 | ASSLGQKETQY
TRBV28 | AAGRDGYT
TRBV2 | ASSKDSPEGGNQPQH
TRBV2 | ASTTTRGANEQF
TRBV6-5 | ASRRSLSSYNEQF
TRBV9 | ASSTSGGEYNEQF
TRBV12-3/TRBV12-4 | ASSFRGGVSQY
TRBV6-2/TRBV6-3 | ASRNTGGHRGTQY
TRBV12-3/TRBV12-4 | ASSLGHGDSPLH
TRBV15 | ATSRSGAEYIQY
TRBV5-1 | ASSRTQINNEQF